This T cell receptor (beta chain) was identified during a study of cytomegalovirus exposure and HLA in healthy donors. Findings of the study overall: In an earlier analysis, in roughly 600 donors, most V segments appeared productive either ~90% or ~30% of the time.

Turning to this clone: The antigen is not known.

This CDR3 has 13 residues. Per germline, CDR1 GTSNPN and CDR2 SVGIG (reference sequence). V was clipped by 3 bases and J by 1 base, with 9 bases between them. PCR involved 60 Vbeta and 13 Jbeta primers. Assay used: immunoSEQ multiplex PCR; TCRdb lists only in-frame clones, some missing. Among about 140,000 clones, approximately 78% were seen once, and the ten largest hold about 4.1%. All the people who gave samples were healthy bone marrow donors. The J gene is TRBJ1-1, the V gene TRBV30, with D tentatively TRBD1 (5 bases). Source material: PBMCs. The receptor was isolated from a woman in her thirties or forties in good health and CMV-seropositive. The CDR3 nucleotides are TGTGCCTGGAGCCCTACAGGGAACACTGAAGCTTTCTTT. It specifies CAWSPTGNTEAFF. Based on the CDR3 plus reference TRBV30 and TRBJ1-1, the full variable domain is SQTIHQWPATLVQPVGSPLSLECTVEGTSNPNLYWYRQAAGRGLQLLFYSVGIGQISSEVPQNLSASRPQDRQFILSSKKLLLSDSGFYLCAWSPTGNTEAFFGQGTRLTVV.